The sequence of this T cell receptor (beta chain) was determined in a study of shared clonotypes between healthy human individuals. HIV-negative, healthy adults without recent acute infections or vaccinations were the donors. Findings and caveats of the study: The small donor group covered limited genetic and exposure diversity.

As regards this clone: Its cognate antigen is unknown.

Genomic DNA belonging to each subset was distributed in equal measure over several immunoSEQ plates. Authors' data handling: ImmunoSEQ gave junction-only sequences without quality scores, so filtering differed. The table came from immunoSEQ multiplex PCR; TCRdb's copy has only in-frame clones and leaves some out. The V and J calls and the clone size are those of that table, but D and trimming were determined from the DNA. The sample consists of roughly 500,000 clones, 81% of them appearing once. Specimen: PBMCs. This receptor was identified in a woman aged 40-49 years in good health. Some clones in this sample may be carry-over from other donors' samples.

CDR3 amino acids: CASSQEFGLAGNEQFF. The CDR3 bases are TGCGCCAGCAGCCAAGAATTCGGACTAGCGGGAAATGAGCAGTTCTTC. The rearrangement joins TRBV4-3 to TRBJ2-1; 12 positions match TRBD2. The CDR3 is 16 amino acids. Trimming at V came to 0 bases and at J to 7 bases, leaving 4 bases not matched to a gene. Per the germline V gene, CDR1 is LGHNA and CDR2 is YSLEER.